This TCR beta chain was sequenced during a study of OX40 agonist ivuxolimab in advanced cancers. Study-level points and caveats: CD4+ and CD8+ blood T cells expanded clonally by week 6 at 0.1 to 3.0 mg/kg.

The CDR3 runs 11 residues. Per germline, CDR1 SEHNR and CDR2 FQNEAQ (reference sequence). V was pared by 7 bases and J by 5 bases, with 8 bases between. The assay was immunoSEQ multiplex PCR, and TCRdb's table has in-frame clones only and misses some. The data show some 70,000 clones, about 85% seen once. As concerns this clone: Its target is unknown.

The V call is TRBV7-9, the J call TRBJ2-5; D gene ambiguous. This specimen was CD4+ or CD8+ T cells sorted from blood, taken in a trial of the OX40 agonist ivuxolimab. The sequence came from an adult with an advanced solid tumor such as melanoma, head and neck, liver or kidney cancer. This CDR3 is CASTVGETQYF. CDR3 bases: TGTGCCAGCACGGTGGGGGAGACCCAGTACTTC.